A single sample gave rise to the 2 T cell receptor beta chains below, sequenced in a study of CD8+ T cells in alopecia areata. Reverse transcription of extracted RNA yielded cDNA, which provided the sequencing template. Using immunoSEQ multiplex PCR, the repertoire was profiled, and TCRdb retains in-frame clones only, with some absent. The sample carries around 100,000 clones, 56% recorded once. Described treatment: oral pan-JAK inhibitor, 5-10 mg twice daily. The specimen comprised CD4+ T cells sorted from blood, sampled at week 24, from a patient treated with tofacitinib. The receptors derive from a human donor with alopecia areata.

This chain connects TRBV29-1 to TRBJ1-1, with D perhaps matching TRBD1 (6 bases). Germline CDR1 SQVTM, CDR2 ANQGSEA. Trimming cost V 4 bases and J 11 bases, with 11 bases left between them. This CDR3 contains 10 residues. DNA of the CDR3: TGCAGCGTTGTAGGGACAAGTGCTTTCTTT. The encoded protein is CSVVGTSAFF. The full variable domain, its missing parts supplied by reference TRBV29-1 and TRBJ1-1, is SAVISQKPSRDICQRGTSLTIQCQVDSQVTMMFWYRQQPGQSLTLIATANQGSEATYESGFVIDKFPISRPNLTFSTLTVSNMSPEDSSIYLCSVVGTSAFFGQGTRLTVV.

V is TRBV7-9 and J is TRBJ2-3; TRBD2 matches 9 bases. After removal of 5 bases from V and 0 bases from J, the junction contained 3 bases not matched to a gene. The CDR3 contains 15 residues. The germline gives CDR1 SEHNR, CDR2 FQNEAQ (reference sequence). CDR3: CASSPLAGSTDTQYF. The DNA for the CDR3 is TGTGCCAGCAGCCCTCTAGCGGGGAGCACAGATACGCAGTATTTT.